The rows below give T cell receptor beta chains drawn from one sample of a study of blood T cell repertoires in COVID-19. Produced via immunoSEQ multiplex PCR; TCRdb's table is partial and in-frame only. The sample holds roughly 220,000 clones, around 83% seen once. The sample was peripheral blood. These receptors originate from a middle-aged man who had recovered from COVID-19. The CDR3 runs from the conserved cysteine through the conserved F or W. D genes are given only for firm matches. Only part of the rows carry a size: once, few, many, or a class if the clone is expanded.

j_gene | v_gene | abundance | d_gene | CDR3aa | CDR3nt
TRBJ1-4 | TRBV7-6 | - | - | CASSLFAGELIF | TGTGCCAGCAGCTTATTCGCAGGGGAATTGATTTTT
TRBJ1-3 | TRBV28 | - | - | CASSLSGTVLHSGNTIYF | TGTGCCAGCAGTTTAAGCGGGACCGTGCTACACTCTGGAAACACCATATATTTT
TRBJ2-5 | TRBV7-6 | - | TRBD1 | CASSSPGTGFVETQYF | TGTGCCAGCAGTTCCCCCGGGACAGGGTTTGTGGAGACCCAGTACTTC
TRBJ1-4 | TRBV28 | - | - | CASSLFRGTNEKLFF | TGTGCCAGCAGTTTATTCAGGGGAACTAATGAAAAACTGTTTTTT
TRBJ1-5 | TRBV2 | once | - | CASSKQGVFNQPQHF | TGTGCCAGCAGTAAACAGGGAGTGTTCAATCAGCCCCAGCATTTT
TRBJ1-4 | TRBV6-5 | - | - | CASGGLTNEKLFF | TGTGCCAGCGGGGGACTAACGAATGAAAAACTGTTTTTT
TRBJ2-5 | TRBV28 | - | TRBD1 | CASSPPTGPRETQYF | TGTGCCAGCAGTCCCCCGACAGGGCCTCGGGAGACCCAGTACTTC
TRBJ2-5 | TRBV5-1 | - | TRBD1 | CASSRDRGAGETQYF | TGCGCCAGCAGCCGCGACAGGGGCGCCGGAGAGACCCAGTACTTC
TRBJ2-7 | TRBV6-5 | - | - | CASSYGRTSYEQYF | TGTGCCAGCAGTTACGGGAGGACGTCCTACGAGCAGTACTTC
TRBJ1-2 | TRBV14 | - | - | CASSQDEAIPYGYTF | TGTGCCAGCAGCCAAGATGAGGCCATCCCATATGGCTACACCTTC
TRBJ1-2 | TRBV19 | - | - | CATQPSETANYGYTF | TGTGCCACTCAGCCCAGCGAGACTGCTAACTATGGCTACACCTTC
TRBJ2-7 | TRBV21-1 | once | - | CASSKREKPSGRIYEQYF | TGTGCCAGCAGCAAAAGGGAAAAGCCTAGCGGGAGGATCTACGAGCAGTACTTC
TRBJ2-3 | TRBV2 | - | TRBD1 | CASSGEGAGADTQYF | TGTGCCAGCAGCGGCGAGGGGGCTGGGGCAGATACGCAGTATTTT
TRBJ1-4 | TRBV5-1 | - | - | CASSLAQGSTNEKLFF | TGCGCCAGCAGCTTGGCCCAGGGATCAACTAATGAAAAACTGTTTTTT
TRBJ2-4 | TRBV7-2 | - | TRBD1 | CASSLEGARDLGKNIQYF | TGTGCCAGCAGCTTAGAGGGGGCGAGGGATTTAGGCAAAAACATTCAGTACTTC
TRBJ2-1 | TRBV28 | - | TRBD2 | CASSLLGASGREIYNEQFF | TGTGCCAGCAGTTTATTGGGGGCTAGCGGGAGGGAGATCTACAATGAGCAGTTCTTC
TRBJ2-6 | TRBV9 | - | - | CASSDHSTGANVLTF | TGTGCCAGCAGCGACCACAGTACCGGGGCCAACGTCCTGACTTTC
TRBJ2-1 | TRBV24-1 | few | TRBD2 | CATSEHVAGGHEQFF | TGTGCCACCAGTGAACACGTAGCGGGAGGCCATGAGCAGTTCTTC
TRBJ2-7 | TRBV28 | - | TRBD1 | CASSLIGTGGLEQYF | TGTGCCAGCAGTTTAATCGGGACAGGGGGCCTCGAGCAGTACTTC
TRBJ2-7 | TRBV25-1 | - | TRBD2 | CASRPGTSGYEQYF | TGTGCCAGCAGACCCGGGACTAGTGGGTACGAGCAGTACTTC